In its sample, the clone carrying this T cell receptor beta chain was seen a few times. Its specificity is not known. A sample-barcoded 5' primer and a J-beta primer mix were used in a second PCR of roughly 7 to 12 cycles. TCRdb re-called the 5' RACE reads through MiXCR, storing one row per CDR3 protein. The table has about 1,000,000 distinct CDR3 sequences, 40% to 55% seen once. Ranging in age from roughly 6 to 90, the donors were healthy Caucasian individuals from Russia. Per sample, extraction of total RNA gave at least 5.5 micrograms in every case. CDR1 and CDR2 from the germline V gene are SQVTM and ANQGSEA. The CDR3 totals 12 residues. Unmatched junction bases numbered 4, after V lost 4 bases and J lost 7 bases. This entry belongs to a study of blood T cells in healthy people across ages. Study-wide context: Template-switching capture recovered about one barcoded beta molecule per two T cells.

Study-level points and caveats: Researchers report that TCR beta diversity correlated strongly with naive T cell percentage.

The source of this sequence is a woman aged 60-75 years in good health. V usage is TRBV29-1 and J usage is TRBJ2-1; 7 bases map to TRBD2. Input material: blood. CDR3 bases: TGCAGCGTTGTGGGACTAATTAATGAGCAGTTCTTC. Protein sequence: CSVVGLINEQFF.